A single sample gave rise to the 5 T cell receptor beta chains below, sequenced in a study of CD8+ T cells in alopecia areata. TCR sequencing used cDNA made by reverse transcription of extracted RNA. Clones were sequenced by immunoSEQ multiplex PCR, and TCRdb holds only the in-frame ones, with some missing. This table has 85,000 to 95,000 clones, approximately 70% appearing once. As for treatment: oral pan-JAK inhibitor, 5-10 mg twice daily. Specimen: CD8+ T cells sorted from blood, collected at roughly week 45, from a patient treated with tofacitinib. These receptors all stem from a human donor with alopecia areata.

The chain employs TRBV19 and TRBJ2-1; D remains unclear. The length of the CDR3 is 12 residues. V lost 4 bases and J 9 bases, leaving 10 bases between the germline ends. Per germline, CDR1 LNHDA and CDR2 SQIVND (reference sequence). In DNA, the CDR3 is TGTGCCAGTAGTACAAACAGTGGTGAGCAGTTCTTC. Its protein is CASSTNSGEQFF.

CDR3 bases: TGTGCCAGCAGCTTAGCGGACGGCTACGAGCAGTACTTC. Its protein product is CASSLADGYEQYF. J is TRBJ2-7 and V is TRBV7-6; unclear D gene. V lost 0 bases and J lost 3, with 6 bases in between. The CDR3 sequence is 13 residues long. Germline CDR1 SGHVS, CDR2 FNYEAQ.

V and J are TRBV19 and TRBJ1-2, with 12 bases aligning to TRBD1. V trimming: 10 bases; J trimming: 4 bases; junction bases outside the gene matches: 16. CDR3 size: 17 residues. Germline V gene sequence: CDR1 LNHDA, CDR2 SQIVND (reference sequence). CDR3 loop: CATRLGQGAQRGYGYTF. The CDR3 DNA is TGTGCCACCAGACTGGGACAGGGGGCACAGCGGGGCTATGGCTACACCTTC.

This clone occurred a few times. The genes are TRBV29-1 and TRBJ2-7; D gene uncertain. Trimming took off 5 bases at V and 0 bases at J, with 14 bases between the two ends. This CDR3 spans 14 amino acids. CDR1 and CDR2 from the germline V gene are SQVTM and ANQGSEA. In DNA form, the CDR3 reads TGCAGCGTTAAAACAGTTACAGACTCCTACGAGCAGTACTTC. Protein sequence: CSVKTVTDSYEQYF.

V usage is TRBV7-9 and J usage is TRBJ2-7, with D possibly called TRBD1 or TRBD2 (5 bases each). This CDR3 has 13 residues. V lost 6 bases, J lost 5 bases, and 14 bases lay in between. Germline assignment: CDR1 SEHNR and CDR2 FQNEAQ (reference sequence). CDR3 region: CASRIRGDDEQYF. In DNA, the CDR3 is TGTGCCAGCAGAATAAGAGGGGATGACGAGCAGTACTTC.